The 10 T cell receptor beta chains given below trace back to one sample, sequenced in a study of T cells in Graves' hyperthyroidism and ophthalmopathy. Amplification of TCR beta CDR3 regions was performed using RNA transcripts as template. An initial round of RT-PCR targeting the TCR CDR3 relied on the HTBI primer set. TCRdb recomputed calls from the multiplex PCR reads with MiXCR, one row per CDR3 protein. The sample consists of about 380,000 distinct CDR3 sequences, 11% to 15% of them appearing once. Sequenced sample: blood. These receptors were obtained from a woman in her sixties with Graves' hyperthyroidism.

The chain recombines TRBV18 with TRBJ2-6; D is undetermined. CDR3 size: 17 residues. Germline V gene data show CDR1 as KGHSH and CDR2 as LQKENI. Deletions cut 3 bases from V and 0 bases from J, with 12 bases between. The chain's CDR3 is CASSPGLTYSGANVLTF. DNA of the CDR3: TGTGCCAGCTCACCGGGGTTGACTTACTCTGGGGCCAACGTCCTGACTTTC.

This clonotype was seen only a few times. The chain has TRBV20-1 and TRBJ2-7; D unclear. V was pared by 1 base and J by 3 bases, with 13 bases between. The CDR3 loop spans 14 amino acids. CDR1 and CDR2 (germline): DFQATT, SNEGSKA (reference sequence). The CDR3 sequence: CSARGGRSFYEQYF. The CDR3 DNA sequence: TGCAGTGCTAGAGGAGGACGGTCCTTCTACGAGCAGTACTTC.

This sequence joins TRBV10-3 and TRBJ1-5; D gene ambiguous. The CDR3 totals 15 residues. Germline V CDR1 and CDR2: ENHRY, SYGVKD. Deletions cut 2 bases from V and 0 bases from J, with 8 bases between. The CDR3 DNA is TGTGCCATCAGTGAGGCCGGACGTAGCAATCAGCCCCAGCATTTT. It codes for CAISEAGRSNQPQHF.

This clonotype was found many times. This chain joins TRBV5-1 and TRBJ1-1; 8 bases match TRBD1. The CDR3 is 14 residues long. CDR1 and CDR2 (germline): SGHRS, YFSETQ. V gave up 0 bases and J gave up 7 bases; unmatched junction bases: 5. CDR3 bases: TGCGCCAGCAGCTTGGGACAGGGGAAGAGTGAAGCTTTCTTT. Translating gives CASSLGQGKSEAFF.

This clonotype was found many times. The V call is TRBV28, the J call TRBJ1-3; D gene unclear. V lost 5 bases and J 0 bases, leaving 14 bases between the germline ends. Germline loops: CDR1 MDHEN, CDR2 SYDVKM. The length of the CDR3 is 16 residues. As DNA, the CDR3 is TGTGCCAGCAGTCCTAGTAGACGAAACTCTGGAAACACCATATATTTT. Its protein product is CASSPSRRNSGNTIYF. Filled out from reference TRBV28 and TRBJ1-3, the complete variable domain reads DVKVTQSSRYLVKRTGEKVFLECVQDMDHENMFWYRQDPGLGLRLIYFSYDVKMKEKGDIPEGYSVSREKKERFSLILESASTNQTSMYLCASSPSRRNSGNTIYFGEGSWLTVV.

This clonotype was seen at least ten times. Here the CDR3 reads CASSPGLAGREQYF. In DNA, the CDR3 is TGTGCCAGCTCACCAGGGCTAGCGGGACGGGAGCAGTACTTC. The genes are TRBV18 and TRBJ2-7, with 9 bases that match TRBD2. The germline gives CDR1 KGHSH, CDR2 LQKENI. The CDR3 covers 14 residues. V lost 2 bases and J lost 7; bases outside the gene matches: 6.

This clonotype was detected many times. J is TRBJ2-7 and V is TRBV12-3 or TRBV12-4, with D perhaps matching TRBD2 (5 bases). Trimming left V 5 bases short and J 2 bases short, with 19 bases between. The CDR3 has 16 residues. The CDR3 DNA reads as TGTGCCAGCAGTCAGGACGGAGGAGTTCGACCCTACGAGCAGTACTTC. Translated, it gives CASSQDGGVRPYEQYF.

Remarks on this clonotype: A read error may account for a junction end that differs from germline. The chain links TRBV27 to TRBJ2-1, with no clear D. Germline V gives CDR1 MNHEY, CDR2 SMNVEV (reference sequence). This CDR3 is 12 amino acids long. The CDR3 region has the DNA TGTGTCAGCAGTTTACGAGGCAATGAGCAGTTCTTC. Translation gives CVSSLRGNEQFF.

This clonotype appeared many times. The V gene is TRBV7-2, the J gene TRBJ1-2; D unresolved. Trimming left V 3 bases short and J 1 base short, with 6 bases between. CDR1 and CDR2 (germline): SGHTA, FQGNSA. The CDR3 contains 13 residues. In DNA form, the CDR3 reads TGTGCCAGCAGCTTTGCCATTAACTATGGCTACACCTTC. It yields the protein CASSFAINYGYTF.

This clonotype was recorded at least ten times. V and J are TRBV20-1 and TRBJ2-1, with 11 bases lining up with TRBD2. Germline CDR1 and CDR2: DFQATT and SNEGSKA (reference sequence). After removal of 6 bases from V and 2 bases from J, the junction contained 3 bases not matched to a gene. CDR3 length: 14 residues. The DNA for the CDR3 is TGCAGTGCCCTGGGACTAGCGGCCTACAATGAGCAGTTCTTC. The encoded protein is CSALGLAAYNEQFF.